The entry that follows covers one T cell receptor (beta chain) sequence. V shed 1 base, J shed 8 bases, and the junction held 7 bases outside the gene matches. From germline, CDR1 is SGHVS and CDR2 FQNEAQ. The CDR3 covers 17 residues. This sample is part of a study of CD8+ T cells in alopecia areata. Treatment of the sample: oral pan-JAK inhibitor, 5-10 mg twice daily. From alopecia areata patients, lesional scalp punch biopsies and peripheral blood were collected. Sequencing used cDNA as its template, made by extracting RNA and reverse transcribing it. The method was immunoSEQ multiplex PCR; TCRdb's version includes in-frame clones alone and lacks a portion of them. The sample holds under 95,000 clones; approximately 70% are singletons and the top ten take 17%.

This TCR derives from a human donor with alopecia areata. This specimen was CD8+ T cells sorted from blood, taken at week 44, from a patient treated with tofacitinib. The V gene is TRBV7-8, the J gene TRBJ1-6; 11 nucleotides align to TRBD1. DNA of the CDR3: TGTGCCAGCAGCTTAGTGGCCGGGACAGGGGGTGATTCACCCCTCCACTTT. Protein product: CASSLVAGTGGDSPLHF.